Reported below is one T cell receptor (beta chain). This CDR3 is 15 amino acids long. Germline assignment: CDR1 MGHRA and CDR2 YSYEKL. The V end lost 2 bases, the J end lost 3 bases, and 14 bases lay between the germline ends. The data were obtained in a study of metastatic and nonmetastatic thyroid tumors. With MiXCR, TCRdb called clones anew from the PCR reads. The data hold roughly 64,000 clones, with less than 5% observed a single time. Patients had received no treatment of any kind before thyroid surgery. This clonotype was obtained from a female donor with papillary thyroid cancer or a benign thyroid nodule (not recorded which). Some clones in this sample may be carry-over from other donors' samples. Specimen: blood. J is TRBJ2-7 and V is TRBV4-1, with TRBD2 as a possible D gene (6 bases). The CDR3 sequence: CASSQLRDSYYEQYF. The CDR3 nucleotides are TGCGCCAGCAGCCAACTCCGGGACTCCTACTACGAGCAGTACTTC.